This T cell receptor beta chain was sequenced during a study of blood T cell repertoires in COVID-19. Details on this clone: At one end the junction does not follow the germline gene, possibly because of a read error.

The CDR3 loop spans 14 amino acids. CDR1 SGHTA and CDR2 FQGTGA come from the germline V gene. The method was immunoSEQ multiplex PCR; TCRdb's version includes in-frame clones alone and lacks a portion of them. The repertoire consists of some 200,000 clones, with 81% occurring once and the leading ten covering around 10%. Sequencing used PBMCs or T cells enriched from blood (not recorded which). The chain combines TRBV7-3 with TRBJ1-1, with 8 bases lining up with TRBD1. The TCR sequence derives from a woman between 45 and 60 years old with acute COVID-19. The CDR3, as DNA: TGTGCCAGCAGCCTAACAGGGGGGGACACTGAAGCTTTCTTT. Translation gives CASSLTGGDTEAFF.